This T cell receptor beta chain is drawn from a study of PD-1 blockade in classical Hodgkin lymphoma. Study-level results: Baseline diversity resembling that of newly diagnosed patients was seen in complete responders. Reports described newly diagnosed patients as having lower baseline TCR diversity than healthy donors. Nothing has yet pinned down what causes the repertoire differences, possibly disease activity or prior therapy.

V was shortened by 2 bases and J by 3 bases, with 12 bases between the two germline ends. The CDR3 length is 15 residues. In germline, CDR1 is MNHNS, CDR2 SASEGT. The time point was: cycle 4 day 1 (C4D1), after about 6 weeks of nivolumab. Every patient was affected by relapse after autologous stem cell transplantation, while exposure to brentuximab vedotin was not uniform. Complete response, partial response or progressive disease made up the best responses. Produced via immunoSEQ multiplex PCR; TCRdb's table is partial and in-frame only. This table holds approximately 52,000 clones, 86% found once. This clone has only a few counts. Its target is not known.

The material sequenced was peripheral blood mononuclear cells (PBMCs), taken before the fourth cycle of nivolumab. The chain links TRBV6-1 to TRBJ2-3; D gene unclear. The source of this sequence is a human donor with classical Hodgkin lymphoma. The CDR3 loop reads CASSEQVSGTDTQYF. The CDR3 region has the DNA TGTGCCAGCAGTGAACAGGTCTCCGGAACAGATACGCAGTATTTT.